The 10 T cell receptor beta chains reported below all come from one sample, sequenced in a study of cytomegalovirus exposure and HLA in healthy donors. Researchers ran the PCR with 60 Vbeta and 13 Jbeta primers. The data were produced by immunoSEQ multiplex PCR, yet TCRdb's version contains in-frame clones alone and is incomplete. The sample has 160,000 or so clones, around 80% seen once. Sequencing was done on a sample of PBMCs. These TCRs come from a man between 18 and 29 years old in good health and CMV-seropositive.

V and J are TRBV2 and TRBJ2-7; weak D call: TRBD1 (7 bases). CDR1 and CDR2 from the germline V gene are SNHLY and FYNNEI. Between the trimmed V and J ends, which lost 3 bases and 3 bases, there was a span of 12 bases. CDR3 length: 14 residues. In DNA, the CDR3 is TGTGCCAGCAGTGATCGCAGGGGGGTCTACGAGCAGTACTTC. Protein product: CASSDRRGVYEQYF.

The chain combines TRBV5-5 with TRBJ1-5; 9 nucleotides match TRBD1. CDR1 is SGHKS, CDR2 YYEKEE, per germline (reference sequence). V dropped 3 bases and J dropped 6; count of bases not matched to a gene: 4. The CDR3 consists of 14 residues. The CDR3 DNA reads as TGTGCCAGCAGCTACGGGACAGGGCTTCAGCCCCAGCATTTT. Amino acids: CASSYGTGLQPQHF. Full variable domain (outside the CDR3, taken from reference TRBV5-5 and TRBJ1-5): DAGVTQSPTHLIKTRGQQVTLRCSPISGHKSVSWYQQVLGQGPQFIFQYYEKEERGRGNFPDRFSARQFPNYSSELNVNALLLGDSALYLCASSYGTGLQPQHFGDGTRLSIL.

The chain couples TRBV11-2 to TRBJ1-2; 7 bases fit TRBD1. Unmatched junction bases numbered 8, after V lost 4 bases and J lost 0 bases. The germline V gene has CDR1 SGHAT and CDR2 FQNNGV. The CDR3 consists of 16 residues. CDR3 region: CASSSPGQRPNYGYTF. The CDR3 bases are TGTGCCAGCAGCTCGCCGGGACAGAGACCTAACTATGGCTACACCTTC.

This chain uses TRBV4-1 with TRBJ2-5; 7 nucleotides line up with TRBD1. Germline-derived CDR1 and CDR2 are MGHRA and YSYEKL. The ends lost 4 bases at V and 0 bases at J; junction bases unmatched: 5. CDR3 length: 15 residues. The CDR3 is CASSRTGTDQETQYF. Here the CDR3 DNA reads TGCGCCAGCAGCCGCACCGGGACAGACCAAGAGACCCAGTACTTC.

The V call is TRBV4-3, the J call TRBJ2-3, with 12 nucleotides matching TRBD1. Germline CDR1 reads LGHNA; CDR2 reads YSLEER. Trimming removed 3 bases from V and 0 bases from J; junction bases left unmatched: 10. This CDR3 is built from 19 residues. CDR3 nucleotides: TGCGCCAGCAGCCAGAATATCCCGGGACAGGGGGCGAGCACAGATACGCAGTATTTT. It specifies CASSQNIPGQGASTDTQYF.

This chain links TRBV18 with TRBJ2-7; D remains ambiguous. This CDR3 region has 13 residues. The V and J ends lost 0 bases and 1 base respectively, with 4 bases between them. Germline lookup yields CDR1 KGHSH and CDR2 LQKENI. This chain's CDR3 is CASSPPNSYEQYF. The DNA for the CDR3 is TGTGCCAGCTCACCACCCAATTCCTACGAGCAGTACTTC.

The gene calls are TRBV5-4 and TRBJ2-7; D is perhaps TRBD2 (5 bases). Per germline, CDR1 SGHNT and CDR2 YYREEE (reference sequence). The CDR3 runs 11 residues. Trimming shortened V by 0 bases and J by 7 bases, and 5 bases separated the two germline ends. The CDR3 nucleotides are TGTGCCAGCAGCTTGGGGAGGGAGCAGTACTTC. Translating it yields CASSLGREQYF.

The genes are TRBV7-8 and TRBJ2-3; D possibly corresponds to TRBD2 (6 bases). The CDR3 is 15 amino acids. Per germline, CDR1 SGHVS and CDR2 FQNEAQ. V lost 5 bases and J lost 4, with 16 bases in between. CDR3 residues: CASSPRGGAPDTQYF. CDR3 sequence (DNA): TGTGCCAGCAGCCCCAGAGGCGGGGCCCCAGATACGCAGTATTTT.

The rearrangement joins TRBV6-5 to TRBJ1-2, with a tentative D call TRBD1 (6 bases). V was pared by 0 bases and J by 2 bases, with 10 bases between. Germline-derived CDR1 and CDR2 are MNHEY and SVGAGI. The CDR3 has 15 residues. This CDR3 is CASSYSGRGNYGYTF. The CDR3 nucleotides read TGTGCCAGCAGTTACTCTGGCAGGGGAAACTATGGCTACACCTTC.

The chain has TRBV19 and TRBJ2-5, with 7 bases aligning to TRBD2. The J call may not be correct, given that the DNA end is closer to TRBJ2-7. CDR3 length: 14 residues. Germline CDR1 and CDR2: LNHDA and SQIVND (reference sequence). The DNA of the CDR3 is TGTGCCAGCGGGAGGACCGCCAGCTCCTACGAGCAGTACTTC. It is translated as CASGRTASSYEQYF.